Shown below are 25 T cell receptor beta chains from a single sample sequenced in a study of cytomegalovirus exposure and HLA in healthy donors. The PCR ran on 60 Vbeta and 13 Jbeta primers. Sequencing used immunoSEQ multiplex PCR; TCRdb keeps in-frame clones, though not all of them. The sample's table shows 130,000 to 150,000 clones. Sequencing was carried out using PBMCs. The receptors were gathered from a woman in her forties or fifties in good health and CMV-seronegative.

The rearrangement links TRBV5-1 to TRBJ1-3, with D maybe TRBD1 (5 bases). Trimming stripped 4 bases from V and 3 bases from J, with 14 bases between. This CDR3 region has 15 residues. Germline V gives CDR1 SGHRS, CDR2 YFSETQ. The CDR3 coding sequence is TGCGCCAGCAGCCCAAGCCAAGGGGTTGGAAACACCATATATTTT. Its translation is CASSPSQGVGNTIYF. The full variable domain, its missing parts supplied by reference TRBV5-1 and TRBJ1-3, is KAGVTQTPRYLIKTRGQQVTLSCSPISGHRSVSWYQQTPGQGLQFLFEYFSETQRNKGNFPGRFSGRQFSNSRSEMNVSTLELGDSALYLCASSPSQGVGNTIYFGEGSWLTVV.

The chain links TRBV5-1 to TRBJ2-5; no reliable D call. The CDR3 runs to 11 residues. Germline V gives CDR1 SGHRS, CDR2 YFSETQ. V was cut by 6 bases and J by 9 bases, with 12 bases left in between. The CDR3 protein is CASTLLGAQYF. The CDR3, as DNA: TGCGCCAGCACCCTCCTTGGAGCCCAGTACTTC.

The chain links TRBV19 to TRBJ1-5; D is possibly TRBD1 (5 bases). This CDR3 comprises 15 residues. With 3 bases removed from V and 4 bases from J, the gap between germline ends came to 13 bases. Germline values: CDR1 LNHDA, CDR2 SQIVND (reference sequence). CDR3 amino acids: CASSIPGGGNQPQHF. The DNA for the CDR3 is TGTGCCAGTAGTATCCCGGGGGGTGGGAATCAGCCCCAGCATTTT. Together with reference TRBV19 and TRBJ1-5, the CDR3 gives the full variable domain: DGGITQSPKYLFRKEGQNVTLSCEQNLNHDAMYWYRQDPGQGLRLIYYSQIVNDFQKGDIAEGYSVSREKKESFPLTVTSAQKNPTAFYLCASSIPGGGNQPQHFGDGTRLSIL.

V and J are TRBV2 and TRBJ1-1, with D perhaps matching TRBD1 (5 bases). Germline CDR1 is SNHLY and CDR2 is FYNNEI. This CDR3 has 14 amino acids. The V end was cut by 6 bases, the J end by 1 base, with 12 bases between. The CDR3 loop is CASRGGRGNTEAFF. The DNA of the CDR3 is TGTGCCAGCAGGGGGGGACGGGGGAACACTGAAGCTTTCTTT. The whole variable domain, filled in from reference TRBV2 and TRBJ1-1, reads EPEVTQTPSHQVTQMGQEVILRCVPISNHLYFYWYRQILGQKVEFLVSFYNNEISEKSEIFDDQFSVERPDGSNFTLKIRSTKLEDSAMYFCASRGGRGNTEAFFGQGTRLTVV.

This sequence joins TRBV7-2 and TRBJ2-1, with a possible D match to TRBD1 (6 bases). Per germline, CDR1 SGHTA and CDR2 FQGNSA. The length of the CDR3 is 15 residues. V gave up 7 bases and J gave up 5 bases, with 18 bases separating them. DNA for the CDR3: TGTGCCAGCACTCCTTACAGGGCCTTGAACAATGAGCAGTTCTTC. As protein: CASTPYRALNNEQFF.

The rearrangement uses TRBV7-9 and TRBJ2-7, with TRBD1 as a possible D gene (6 bases). Germline V gene sequence: CDR1 SEHNR, CDR2 FQNEAQ (reference sequence). The CDR3 length is 12 residues. V lost 5 bases, J lost 4 bases, and 9 bases lay in between. The CDR3 is CASSDRYYEQYF. The CDR3 DNA is TGTGCCAGCAGCGACAGGTATTACGAGCAGTACTTC.

CDR3 sequence (DNA): TGTGCCAGCAGTGAGGTCAGGGGGCTATACGAGCAGTACTTC. Protein: CASSEVRGLYEQYF. This chain links TRBV2 with TRBJ2-7, with TRBD1 matching over 8 bases. Germline V CDR1 and CDR2: SNHLY, FYNNEI. This CDR3 region has 14 residues. The ends lost 3 bases at V and 4 bases at J; junction bases unmatched: 5.

The chain has TRBV28 and TRBJ2-2, with 7 bases aligning to TRBD2. After removal of 2 bases from V and 6 bases from J, the junction contained 6 bases not matched to a gene. The CDR3 length is 15 residues. Germline-derived CDR1 and CDR2 are MDHEN and SYDVKM. CDR3 sequence reads: CASSLTGRWSGELFF. Written as DNA, the CDR3 is TGTGCCAGCAGTTTAACCGGGAGGTGGTCCGGGGAGCTGTTTTTT. Looking up the rest from reference TRBV28 and TRBJ2-2 gives the full variable domain: DVKVTQSSRYLVKRTGEKVFLECVQDMDHENMFWYRQDPGLGLRLIYFSYDVKMKEKGDIPEGYSVSREKKERFSLILESASTNQTSMYLCASSLTGRWSGELFFGEGSRLTVL.

The chain employs TRBV18 and TRBJ2-6; 8 nucleotides agree with TRBD1. The germline CDR1 and CDR2 sequences are KGHSH and LQKENI. This CDR3 comprises 17 residues. With V trimmed by 3 bases and J by 0 bases, 4 bases remained unmatched. CDR3 sequence (DNA): TGTGCCAGCTCACCCGGTGGACAGGGCTCTGGGGCCAACGTCCTGACTTTC. Its translation: CASSPGGQGSGANVLTF.

The chain employs TRBV6-1 and TRBJ2-7, with TRBD2 matching over 9 bases. Per the germline V gene, CDR1 is MNHNS and CDR2 is SASEGT. This CDR3 region has 15 residues. V was clipped by 6 bases and J by 2 bases; unmatched bases: 8. This CDR3 is CASRQSGRSAYEQYF. Written as DNA, the CDR3 is TGTGCCAGCAGACAGAGCGGGAGGAGTGCCTACGAGCAGTACTTC.

V gene TRBV28 combines with J gene TRBJ1-4; no clear D. The ends were cut back, 5 bases at V and 13 bases at J, with 23 bases in the middle. Germline V gene data show CDR1 as MDHEN and CDR2 as SYDVKM. The CDR3 length is 15 residues. CDR3 amino acids: CASSKSKDSYRRLFF. The CDR3 DNA reads TGTGCCAGCAGTAAATCCAAGGACTCCTATCGGCGACTGTTTTTT.

The V and J genes are TRBV7-9 and TRBJ1-2; the D is unclear. This CDR3 has 13 residues. V was shortened by 5 bases and J by 7 bases, with 14 bases between the two germline ends. CDR1 and CDR2 from the germline V gene are SEHNR and FQNEAQ (reference sequence). As DNA, the CDR3 is TGTGCCAGCAGCGCCCGGGAGGACGGTGGCTACACCTTC. It encodes CASSAREDGGYTF. Drawing the rest from reference TRBV7-9 and TRBJ1-2, the complete variable domain is DTGVSQNPRHKITKRGQNVTFRCDPISEHNRLYWYRQTLGQGPEFLTYFQNEAQLEKSRLLSDRFSAERPKGSFSTLEIQRTEQGDSAMYLCASSAREDGGYTFGSGTRLTVV.

The V and J genes are TRBV6-5 and TRBJ1-1; D may be TRBD1 (5 bases). The CDR3 contains 14 residues. Trimming pared 6 bases from V and 7 bases from J, leaving 18 bases between. CDR1 is MNHEY, CDR2 SVGAGI, per germline. Here the CDR3 reads CASRLSGTQLEAFF. CDR3 DNA: TGTGCCAGCAGACTCTCCGGGACTCAACTTGAAGCTTTCTTT.

The chain combines TRBV13 with TRBJ2-7, with 8 bases that match TRBD1. CDR1 is PRHDT, CDR2 FYEKMQ, per germline (reference sequence). The J segment lost 6 bases and the V segment lost 5 bases, leaving 3 bases of the junction unmatched. The CDR3 consists of 12 residues. The CDR3 DNA follows: TGTGCCAGCAGCCCCACAGGGGGCGAGCAGTACTTC. Amino acid sequence: CASSPTGGEQYF.

The genes are TRBV19 and TRBJ2-1; 9 nucleotides line up with TRBD2. The CDR3 contains 15 residues. J was trimmed by 8 bases and V by 1 base; bases with no gene match: 6. In germline, CDR1 is LNHDA, CDR2 SQIVND (reference sequence). This CDR3 is CASSIGARTSDEQFF. Written as DNA, the CDR3 is TGTGCCAGTAGTATAGGAGCTAGGACTAGCGATGAGCAGTTCTTC.

The chain links TRBV7-7 to TRBJ2-1; TRBD2 might be the D (5 bases). The V end lost 1 base, the J end lost 12 bases, and 13 bases lay between the germline ends. The CDR3 is 13 amino acids. Per the germline V gene, CDR1 is SSHAT and CDR2 is FNYEAQ (reference sequence). In nucleotides, the CDR3 is TGTGCCAGCAGCTTAGATTTTGGTAGCGCGCAGTTCTTC. It codes for CASSLDFGSAQFF.

The chain employs TRBV30 and TRBJ1-6; 9 nucleotides line up with TRBD1. The CDR3 extends over 15 amino acids. With V trimmed by 5 bases and J by 9 bases, 11 bases remained unmatched. In germline, CDR1 is GTSNPN, CDR2 SVGIG (reference sequence). DNA for the CDR3: TGTGCCTGGTACTCCGGGACAGGGCTTATTTCACCCCTCCACTTT. Its protein product is CAWYSGTGLISPLHF.

V gene TRBV28 combines with J gene TRBJ1-4; the match to TRBD1 covers 8 bases. The CDR3 extends over 16 amino acids. CDR1 is MDHEN and CDR2 is SYDVKM in the germline V gene. With 4 bases clipped from V and 7 bases from J, the junction kept 11 bases outside the gene matches. CDR3 in DNA: TGTGCCAGCAGTTCGTGGACAGGGCTGATTGGTGAAAAACTGTTTTTT. This encodes CASSSWTGLIGEKLFF.

V gene TRBV30 combines with J gene TRBJ2-3; tentatively, D is TRBD1 (5 bases). Trimming removed 1 base at V and 2 bases at J, with 7 bases between. This CDR3 contains 13 residues. Germline CDR1 reads GTSNPN; CDR2 reads SVGIG (reference sequence). For the CDR3, the DNA is TGTGCCTGGAGTGAGACAGTCACAGATACGCAGTATTTT. This encodes CAWSETVTDTQYF.

The V gene is TRBV13, the J gene TRBJ2-1; the match to TRBD2 covers 10 bases. Trimming at V came to 5 bases and at J to 2 bases, leaving 24 bases not matched to a gene. This CDR3 contains 22 residues. The germline CDR1 and CDR2 sequences are PRHDT and FYEKMQ (reference sequence). In DNA form, the CDR3 reads TGTGCCAGCAGCACCCGGGACACCGGACTAGCGGCTCTTTCCAAACCCTACAATGAGCAGTTCTTC. This gives the protein CASSTRDTGLAALSKPYNEQFF.

The rearrangement joins TRBV25-1 to TRBJ1-4; a possible D gene is TRBD1 (5 bases). V was trimmed by 3 bases and J by 5 bases, leaving 16 bases between them. CDR1 MGHDK and CDR2 SYGVNS come from the germline V gene. The CDR3 runs to 16 residues. In nucleotides, the CDR3 is TGTGCCAGCAGTGATTCAGATGGTTACAGGAATGAAAAACTGTTTTTT. As protein: CASSDSDGYRNEKLFF.

This sequence joins TRBV7-2 and TRBJ2-1; 9 bases match TRBD2. This CDR3 has 16 amino acids. The V gene end was trimmed by 2 bases and the J gene end by 9 bases; junction bases not matched to a gene: 11. Germline V gene sequence: CDR1 SGHTA, CDR2 FQGNSA. The chain's CDR3 is CASSLNGGRGGGEQFF. DNA of the CDR3: TGTGCCAGCAGCTTAAATGGCGGGAGGGGCGGGGGTGAGCAGTTCTTC.

The genes are TRBV13 and TRBJ1-2, with a weak D call TRBD1 (5 bases). Germline-derived CDR1 and CDR2 are PRHDT and FYEKMQ (reference sequence). The ends were cut back, 4 bases at V and 4 bases at J, with 10 bases in the middle. CDR3 length: 13 residues. The CDR3: CASSSRQGYGYTF. CDR3 coding DNA: TGTGCCAGCAGCTCCCGGCAGGGCTATGGCTACACCTTC.

The chain links TRBV4-1 to TRBJ1-5; no reliable D call. The CDR3 contains 13 residues. Germline V gene lookup returns CDR1 MGHRA and CDR2 YSYEKL. V lost 4 bases and J lost 3, with 7 bases in between. CDR3 in amino acids: CASSRSFNQPQHF. The CDR3 nucleotides are TGCGCCAGCAGCCGCAGTTTCAATCAGCCCCAGCATTTT.

The chain has TRBV28 and TRBJ1-3, with unresolved D. Germline CDR1 is MDHEN and CDR2 is SYDVKM. The CDR3 runs 16 residues. V was clipped by 5 bases and J by 4 bases, with 18 bases between them. This CDR3 is CASSRPEEVSGNTIYF. DNA of the CDR3: TGTGCCAGCAGTCGACCCGAGGAGGTATCGGGAAACACCATATATTTT. Filled out from reference TRBV28 and TRBJ1-3, the complete variable domain reads DVKVTQSSRYLVKRTGEKVFLECVQDMDHENMFWYRQDPGLGLRLIYFSYDVKMKEKGDIPEGYSVSREKKERFSLILESASTNQTSMYLCASSRPEEVSGNTIYFGEGSWLTVV.